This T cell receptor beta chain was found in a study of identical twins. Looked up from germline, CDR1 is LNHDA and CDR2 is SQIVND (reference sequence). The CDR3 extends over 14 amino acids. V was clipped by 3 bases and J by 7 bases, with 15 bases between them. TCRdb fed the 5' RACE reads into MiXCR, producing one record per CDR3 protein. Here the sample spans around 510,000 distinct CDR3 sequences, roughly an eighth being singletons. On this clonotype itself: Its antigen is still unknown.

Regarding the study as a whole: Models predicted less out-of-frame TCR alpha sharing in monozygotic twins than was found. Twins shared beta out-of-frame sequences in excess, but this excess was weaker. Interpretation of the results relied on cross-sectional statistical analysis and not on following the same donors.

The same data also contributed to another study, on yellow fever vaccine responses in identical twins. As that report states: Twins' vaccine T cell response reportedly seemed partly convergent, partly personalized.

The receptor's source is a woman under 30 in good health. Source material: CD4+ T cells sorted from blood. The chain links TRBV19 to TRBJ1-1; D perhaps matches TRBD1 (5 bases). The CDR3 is CASSIGTSPSEAFF. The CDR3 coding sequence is TGTGCCAGTAGTATTGGGACCTCTCCTAGTGAAGCTTTCTTT.